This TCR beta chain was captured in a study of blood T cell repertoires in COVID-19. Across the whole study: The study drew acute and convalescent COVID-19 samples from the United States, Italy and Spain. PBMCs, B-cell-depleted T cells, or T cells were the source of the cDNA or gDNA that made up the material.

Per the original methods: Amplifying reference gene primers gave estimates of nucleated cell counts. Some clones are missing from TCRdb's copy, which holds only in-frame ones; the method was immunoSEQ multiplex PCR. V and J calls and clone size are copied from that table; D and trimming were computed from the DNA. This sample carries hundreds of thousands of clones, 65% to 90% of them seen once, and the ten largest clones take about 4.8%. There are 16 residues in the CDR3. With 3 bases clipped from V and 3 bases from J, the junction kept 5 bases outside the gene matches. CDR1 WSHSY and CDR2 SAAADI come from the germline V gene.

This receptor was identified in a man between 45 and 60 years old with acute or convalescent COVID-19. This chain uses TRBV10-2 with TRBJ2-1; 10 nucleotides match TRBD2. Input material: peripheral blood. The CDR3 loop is CASSDLAGAIYNEQFF. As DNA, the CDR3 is TGCGCCAGCAGTGACCTAGCGGGGGCCATCTACAATGAGCAGTTCTTC.